The 2 T cell receptor beta chains below come from one sample, sequenced in a study of cytomegalovirus exposure and HLA in healthy donors. The PCR was carried out with 60 Vbeta primers and 13 Jbeta primers. Only in-frame clones appear in the TCRdb table, and some are missing; sequencing was by immunoSEQ multiplex PCR. The table shows 100,000 or so clones, with under 80% occurring only once. Specimen: PBMCs. Receptors originate from a man aged 25-45 years in good health and CMV-seropositive.

On this clone itself: This CDR3 is also generated by other DNA sequences in the sample. V usage is TRBV7-9 and J usage is TRBJ1-1; 7 nucleotides align to TRBD1. Germline loops: CDR1 SEHNR, CDR2 FQNEAQ (reference sequence). The V and J ends lost 8 bases and 0 bases, in that order; junction bases with no gene match: 12. This CDR3 has 16 residues. The CDR3 nucleotides are TGTGCCAGCGCGGAGAATCAGGGGGGCCTGAACACTGAAGCTTTCTTT. Protein sequence: CASAENQGGLNTEAFF. The full variable domain, completed using reference TRBV7-9 and TRBJ1-1, is DTGVSQNPRHKITKRGQNVTFRCDPISEHNRLYWYRQTLGQGPEFLTYFQNEAQLEKSRLLSDRFSAERPKGSFSTLEIQRTEQGDSAMYLCASAENQGGLNTEAFFGQGTRLTVV.

The gene calls are TRBV7-9 and TRBJ1-1, with TRBD1 matching 8 bases. The germline V gene has CDR1 SEHNR and CDR2 FQNEAQ (reference sequence). J was trimmed by 4 bases and V by 5 bases; bases with no gene match: 9. This CDR3 contains 15 residues. DNA of the CDR3: TGTGCCAGCAGCATACGACAGGGGTCCGTCACTGAAGCTTTCTTT. It translates to CASSIRQGSVTEAFF.